This TCR beta chain came from a study of blood T cell repertoires in COVID-19. This clone was observed a few times. Clones were read by immunoSEQ multiplex PCR, and TCRdb kept only the in-frame ones, dropping some. The table includes about 42,000 clones, 70% to 90% detected once. Germline V lookup: CDR1 GTSNPN, CDR2 SVGIG (reference sequence). The germline V and J ends were trimmed by 0 bases and 10 bases, with 13 bases remaining between them. The CDR3 runs to 13 residues. The source material was peripheral blood. The genes are TRBV30 and TRBJ1-5; TRBD1 is a possible D gene (5 bases). The TCR sequence derives from a human donor in a cohort sampled during active COVID-19. The CDR3 region has the DNA TGTGCCTGGAGTGTAAACGGAAGGGGACCCCAGCATTTT. This encodes CAWSVNGRGPQHF.